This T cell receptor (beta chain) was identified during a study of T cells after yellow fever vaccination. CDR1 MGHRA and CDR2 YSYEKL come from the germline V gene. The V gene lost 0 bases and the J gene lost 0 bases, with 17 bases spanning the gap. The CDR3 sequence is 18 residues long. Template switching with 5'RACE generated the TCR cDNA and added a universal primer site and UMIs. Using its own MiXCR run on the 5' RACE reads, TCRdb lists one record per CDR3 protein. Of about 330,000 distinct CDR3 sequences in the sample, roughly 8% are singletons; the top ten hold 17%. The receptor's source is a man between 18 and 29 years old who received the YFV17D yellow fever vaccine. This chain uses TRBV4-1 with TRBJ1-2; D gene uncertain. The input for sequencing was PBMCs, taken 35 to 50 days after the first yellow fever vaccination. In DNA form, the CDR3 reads TGCGCCAGCAGCCAAGAGAAATACGGGTCCGGGACTAACTATGGCTACACCTTC. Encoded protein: CASSQEKYGSGTNYGYTF.